This is a list of T cell receptor beta chains from one sample in a study of blood T cells in healthy people across ages. Using its own MiXCR run on the 5' RACE reads, TCRdb lists one record per CDR3 protein. The sample includes 550,000 to 700,000 distinct CDR3 sequences, about 26% of them seen just once. The sample was blood. The source is a woman in her sixties or seventies in good health. Each CDR3 is given with its conserved first and last residue. The order of the fields is CDR3 DNA, CDR3 protein, D gene, J gene, V gene, clone size. A D gene is named only where the DNA matches it firmly. The listing skips clone size in some rows; elsewhere it reads once, few, many or a size class.

CDR3nt: TGTGCCAGCAGTCTCGATGGGAAGGCCCAGCATTTT
CDR3aa: CASSLDGKAQHF
d_gene: NA
j_gene: TRBJ1-5
v_gene: TRBV12-3/TRBV12-4
abundance: few

CDR3nt: TGTGCCACCAGCACCGCGGGAGATGGGGAAAAACTGTTTTTT
CDR3aa: CATSTAGDGEKLFF
d_gene: NA
j_gene: TRBJ1-4
v_gene: TRBV15
abundance: few

CDR3nt: TGTGCCAGCAGCCGAGGAGCGGGGTACGGCGACGAGCAGTACTTC
CDR3aa: CASSRGAGYGDEQYF
d_gene: TRBD2
j_gene: TRBJ2-7
v_gene: TRBV4-2
abundance: NA

CDR3nt: TGTGCCAGCAGCCTCTTTGGGACAGTCGGCGAGCAGTACTTC
CDR3aa: CASSLFGTVGEQYF
d_gene: TRBD1
j_gene: TRBJ2-7
v_gene: TRBV12-3/TRBV12-4
abundance: NA

CDR3nt: TGCAGTGCCAGCCGGCCCGCCGAGAAACTGTTTTTT
CDR3aa: CSASRPAEKLFF
d_gene: NA
j_gene: TRBJ1-4
v_gene: TRBV20-1
abundance: few

CDR3nt: TGTGCCAGCAGCGTAGATCAGTACACTGAAGCTTTCTTT
CDR3aa: CASSVDQYTEAFF
d_gene: NA
j_gene: TRBJ1-1
v_gene: TRBV9
abundance: NA

CDR3nt: TGCAGTGCTAGAGATCATAGGTGGGCTAGCGGGGAAATAGAGACCCAGTACTTC
CDR3aa: CSARDHRWASGEIETQYF
d_gene: TRBD2
j_gene: TRBJ2-5
v_gene: TRBV20-1
abundance: NA

CDR3nt: TGTGCCAGCAGCTTAACGTTGGGACTAGCGTCGTCCGGGGAGCTGTTTTTT
CDR3aa: CASSLTLGLASSGELFF
d_gene: TRBD2
j_gene: TRBJ2-2
v_gene: TRBV7-3
abundance: NA

CDR3nt: TGTGCCAGCAGTTCAGTGGGTCAGCCCCAGCATTTT
CDR3aa: CASSSVGQPQHF
d_gene: NA
j_gene: TRBJ1-5
v_gene: TRBV12-3/TRBV12-4
abundance: NA

CDR3nt: TGTGCCTGGACCCTCGGGACAGGGGGTACAGGTGAAAAACTGTTTTTT
CDR3aa: CAWTLGTGGTGEKLFF
d_gene: TRBD1
j_gene: TRBJ1-4
v_gene: TRBV30
abundance: NA

CDR3nt: TGTGCCAGCAGGGAACAGCTAACTAAAGAGACCCAGTACTTC
CDR3aa: CASREQLTKETQYF
d_gene: NA
j_gene: TRBJ2-5
v_gene: TRBV6-2/TRBV6-3
abundance: once

CDR3nt: TGTGCCAGCAGCTTATCCCCCGGGGCAGATGGAAACACCATATATTTT
CDR3aa: CASSLSPGADGNTIYF
d_gene: NA
j_gene: TRBJ1-3
v_gene: TRBV7-2
abundance: NA

CDR3nt: TGCAGTGCCCGCCCGGGGTCTTCCTACAATGAGCAGTTCTTC
CDR3aa: CSARPGSSYNEQFF
d_gene: NA
j_gene: TRBJ2-1
v_gene: TRBV20-1
abundance: NA

CDR3nt: TGTGCCAGCAGACCACACGGGAGCTCCTACGAGCAGTACTTC
CDR3aa: CASRPHGSSYEQYF
d_gene: NA
j_gene: TRBJ2-7
v_gene: TRBV5-5
abundance: NA

CDR3nt: TGTGCCAGCAATACCGGGGGGGCCGGGAAGAATGAGCAGTTCTTC
CDR3aa: CASNTGGAGKNEQFF
d_gene: TRBD2
j_gene: TRBJ2-1
v_gene: TRBV6-2/TRBV6-3
abundance: NA

CDR3nt: TGCAGTGCAAGGAGGGGCGCCTACGAGCAGTACTTC
CDR3aa: CSARRGAYEQYF
d_gene: NA
j_gene: TRBJ2-7
v_gene: TRBV20-1
abundance: NA

CDR3nt: TGCAGTGCTAGAGCGCTAGCGGAATACAATGAGCAGTTCTTC
CDR3aa: CSARALAEYNEQFF
d_gene: TRBD2
j_gene: TRBJ2-1
v_gene: TRBV20-1
abundance: NA

CDR3nt: TGCAGTGCGAGAGCCGGGACGAGCAATCAGCCCCAGCATTTT
CDR3aa: CSARAGTSNQPQHF
d_gene: NA
j_gene: TRBJ1-5
v_gene: TRBV20-1
abundance: NA

CDR3nt: TGCAGTGCTAGATGGGCGAGCTCTGGAAACACCATATATTTT
CDR3aa: CSARWASSGNTIYF
d_gene: NA
j_gene: TRBJ1-3
v_gene: TRBV20-1
abundance: few

CDR3nt: TGCGCCAGCAGCTTGTTCGCGGGTCTGAACACTGAAGCTTTCTTT
CDR3aa: CASSLFAGLNTEAFF
d_gene: NA
j_gene: TRBJ1-1
v_gene: TRBV5-1
abundance: few